These T cell receptor beta chains were read from a single sample in a study of blood T cell repertoires in COVID-19. Produced via immunoSEQ multiplex PCR; TCRdb's table is partial and in-frame only. The sample holds about 160,000 clones, approximately 85% seen once. Sequenced input: peripheral blood. These receptors all stem from a man between 40 and 49 years old with acute or convalescent COVID-19. Each CDR3 is given with its conserved first and last residue. Fields, in order: D gene, clone size, J gene, V gene, CDR3 protein, CDR3 DNA. D genes are given only for firm matches. Not all rows give a size; the values are once, few, many and, for expanded clones, a class.

. . TRBJ1-2 TRBV6-5 CASRDQGGYTF TGTGCCAGCAGAGACCAGGGTGGCTACACCTTC
. . TRBJ2-6 TRBV6-4 CASSDFPSSGANVLTF TGTGCCAGCAGTGACTTCCCTAGCTCTGGGGCCAACGTCCTGACTTTC
. few TRBJ1-5 TRBV12-3/TRBV12-4 CASSYRDNQPQHF TGTGCCAGCAGTTACAGGGATAATCAGCCCCAGCATTTT
. . TRBJ1-2 TRBV7-2 CASSSTTAAGYTF TGTGCCAGCAGCTCAACCACAGCTGCCGGCTACACCTTC
. once TRBJ2-5 TRBV27 CASSSPIGGSAQYF TGTGCCAGCAGTTCTCCCATCGGGGGAAGTGCCCAGTACTTC
. . TRBJ2-7 TRBV30 CAWSPGSYEQYF TGTGCCTGGAGCCCAGGGTCGTACGAGCAGTACTTC
. . TRBJ2-7 TRBV4-1 CASSQQQGYTYEQYF TGCGCCAGCAGCCAACAGCAGGGCTACACCTACGAGCAGTACTTC
. . TRBJ2-7 TRBV14 CASSPGRGTKDYEQYF TGTGCCAGCAGCCCAGGTAGGGGGACAAAGGATTACGAGCAGTACTTC
. . TRBJ1-2 TRBV3-1/TRBV3-2 CASSQGRGMDYGYTF TGTGCCAGCAGCCAAGGGAGGGGCATGGACTATGGCTACACCTTC
TRBD1 . TRBJ1-1 TRBV29-1 CSALRTGVTEAFF TGCAGCGCACTACGGACAGGGGTCACTGAAGCTTTCTTT
TRBD1 . TRBJ2-7 TRBV7-6 CASSSLRTGNEQYF TGTGCCAGCAGCTCCCTGCGGACAGGGAACGAGCAGTACTTC
TRBD1 once TRBJ2-1 TRBV28 CASSSYLTGDEQFF TGTGCCAGCAGTTCGTACCTCACAGGGGATGAGCAGTTCTTC
. few TRBJ1-2 TRBV27 CASSQDSNYGYTF TGTGCCAGCAGTCAAGACTCTAACTATGGCTACACCTTC
TRBD1 . TRBJ1-2 TRBV9 CASSGRGIGYTF TGTGCCAGCAGCGGCAGGGGGATTGGCTACACCTTC
. . TRBJ1-1 TRBV5-6 CASSLGGGSSEAFF TGTGCCAGCAGCTTGGGCGGGGGTAGTTCTGAAGCTTTCTTT
TRBD1 . TRBJ2-7 TRBV19 CASRDRDRLEQYF TGTGCCAGTAGGGACAGGGATAGACTAGAGCAGTACTTC
. . TRBJ2-7 TRBV7-9 CASSLREEREQYF TGTGCCAGCAGCCTCAGGGAGGAGAGAGAGCAGTACTTC
TRBD1 . TRBJ1-4 TRBV25-1 CASSHDRGGYEKLFF TGTGCCAGCAGTCACGACAGGGGTGGGTATGAAAAACTGTTTTTT
TRBD1 . TRBJ1-1 TRBV28 CASSLPPGQGKKSFF TGTGCCAGCAGTCTACCTCCGGGACAGGGGAAAAAATCTTTCTTT
TRBD2 . TRBJ2-7 TRBV12-5 CASGSTHAGERYEQYF TGTGCTAGTGGTTCCACTCACGCGGGGGAGCGGTACGAGCAGTACTTC
. . TRBJ1-1 TRBV28 CASSQQGVDTEAFF TGTGCCAGCAGCCAACAGGGCGTGGACACTGAAGCTTTCTTT
. . TRBJ2-7 TRBV30 CAWASGGGREQYF TGTGCCTGGGCCTCAGGTGGGGGGAGAGAGCAGTACTTC
. . TRBJ1-5 TRBV6-1 CASSGNDRSDKQPQHF TGTGCCAGCAGTGGCAACGACAGGTCTGATAAGCAGCCCCAGCATTTT
. . TRBJ2-7 TRBV4-2 CASSQDAGSSYEQYF TGTGCCAGCAGCCAAGATGCGGGGAGCTCCTACGAGCAGTACTTC
. . TRBJ1-5 TRBV18 CASSQAEVRPQHF TGTGCCAGCTCGCAAGCCGAGGTAAGACCCCAGCATTTT
. . TRBJ1-3 TRBV7-2 CASSSGFSGNTIYF TGTGCCAGCAGTTCAGGATTCTCTGGAAACACCATATATTTT
TRBD1 few TRBJ1-6 TRBV30 CAWTRQGLYNSPLHF TGTGCCTGGACCCGACAGGGCCTATATAATTCACCCCTCCACTTT
. . TRBJ1-3 TRBV18 CASSPTGPGEGNTIYF TGTGCCAGCTCACCAACCGGGCCAGGGGAAGGAAACACCATATATTTT
. . TRBJ1-5 TRBV24-1 CATRGGRGTLPFSNQPQHF TGTGCCACCAGGGGGGGGAGGGGGACACTCCCCTTTAGCAATCAGCCCCAGCATTTT
TRBD1 . TRBJ2-5 TRBV5-1 CASSQGAETQYF TGCGCCAGCAGCCAGGGGGCTGAGACCCAGTACTTC
TRBD2 . TRBJ2-5 TRBV9 CASSVGLAGAQETQYF TGTGCCAGCAGCGTAGGACTAGCGGGGGCCCAAGAGACCCAGTACTTC
TRBD1 . TRBJ2-6 TRBV20-1 CSASPGQVKTGANVLTF TGCAGTGCTAGTCCGGGACAGGTTAAAACTGGGGCCAACGTCCTGACTTTC
. . TRBJ2-1 TRBV6-5 CASTLYNEQFF TGTGCCAGCACTCTCTACAATGAGCAGTTCTTC
. . TRBJ1-2 TRBV24-1 CATITTKVLTNYGYTF TGTGCCACCATTACCACAAAAGTCCTCACTAACTATGGCTACACCTTC
. . TRBJ1-2 TRBV6-5 CASSYSGRGNYGYTF TGTGCCAGCAGTTACTCGGGCAGAGGGAACTATGGCTACACCTTC
. . TRBJ1-1 TRBV11-3 CASSFGRNTEAFF TGTGCCAGCAGCTTTGGGAGGAACACTGAAGCTTTCTTT
TRBD2 . TRBJ2-3 TRBV7-9 CASSSGFAGGLGDTQYF TGTGCCAGCAGCTCCGGTTTTGCGGGGGGGCTAGGAGATACGCAGTATTTT
. . TRBJ2-6 TRBV7-9 CASSFTGTGANVLTF TGTGCCAGCAGCTTCACGGGGACTGGGGCCAACGTCCTGACTTTC
. once TRBJ2-2 TRBV2 CASSGGPSGELFF TGTGCCAGCAGCGGGGGGCCGTCCGGGGAGCTGTTTTTT
TRBD1 once TRBJ1-5 TRBV5-8 CASSLDRGWDQPQHF TGTGCCAGCAGCTTGGACAGGGGATGGGATCAGCCCCAGCATTTT
. . TRBJ2-7 TRBV20-1 CSASRWGGEQYF TGCAGTGCTAGTCGGTGGGGCGGCGAGCAGTACTTC
. . TRBJ2-2 TRBV10-3 CAFRGTNTGELFF TGTGCCTTCCGGGGGACGAACACCGGGGAGCTGTTTTTT
. . TRBJ2-7 TRBV30 CAWNHAEWSSYEQYF TGTGCCTGGAACCACGCGGAATGGAGCTCCTACGAGCAGTACTTC
. . TRBJ1-4 TRBV5-1 CASSFSTGRGEKLFF TGCGCCAGCAGCTTTTCAACGGGTAGGGGCGAAAAACTGTTTTTT
TRBD1 . TRBJ1-2 TRBV19 CASSLNRGLNYGYTF TGTGCCAGTAGTCTGAACAGGGGCCTTAACTATGGCTACACCTTC
. . TRBJ2-5 TRBV14 CASSLRGQQETQYF TGTGCCAGCAGCCTCAGGGGACAACAAGAGACCCAGTACTTC